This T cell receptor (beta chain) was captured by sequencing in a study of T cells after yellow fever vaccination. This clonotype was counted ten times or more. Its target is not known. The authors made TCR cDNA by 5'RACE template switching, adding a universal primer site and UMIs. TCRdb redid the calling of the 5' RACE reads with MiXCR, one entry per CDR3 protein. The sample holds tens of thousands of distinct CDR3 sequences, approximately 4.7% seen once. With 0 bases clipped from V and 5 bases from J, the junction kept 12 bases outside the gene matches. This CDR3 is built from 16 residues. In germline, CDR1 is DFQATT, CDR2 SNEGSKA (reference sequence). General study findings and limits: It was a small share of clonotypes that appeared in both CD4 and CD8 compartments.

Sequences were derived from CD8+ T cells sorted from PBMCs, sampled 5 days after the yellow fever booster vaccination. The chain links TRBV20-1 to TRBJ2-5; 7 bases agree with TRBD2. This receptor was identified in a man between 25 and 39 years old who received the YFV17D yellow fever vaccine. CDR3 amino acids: CSAREGRWEGGETQYF. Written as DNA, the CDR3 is TGCAGTGCTAGAGAAGGACGGTGGGAGGGAGGTGAGACCCAGTACTTC.